The clone carrying this T cell receptor (beta chain) has just a few counts. Its specificity is unknown. Treatment defined: oral pan-JAK inhibitor, 5-10 mg twice daily. Germline V CDR1 and CDR2: SGHDT, YYEEEE. The CDR3 spans 13 residues. J lost 7 bases, V lost 4 bases, and 3 bases had no gene match. This entry belongs to a study of CD8+ T cells in alopecia areata. Study-level findings and limits: Scalp sample data also include resident alphabeta T cells from normal skin.

Reverse transcribed after extraction, RNA yielded cDNA as the sequencing template. Assay: immunoSEQ multiplex PCR; the TCRdb copy retains only in-frame clones and omits some. The data show around 110,000 clones, roughly three fifths seen once. The sequences come from CD8+ T cells sorted from blood, collected at week 24, from a patient treated with tofacitinib. The rearrangement links TRBV5-6 to TRBJ2-1, with 9 bases fitting TRBD1. The sequence was collected from a human donor with alopecia areata. The chain's CDR3 is CASSGDRANEQFF. The DNA for the CDR3 is TGTGCCAGCAGCGGGGACAGGGCTAATGAGCAGTTCTTC.